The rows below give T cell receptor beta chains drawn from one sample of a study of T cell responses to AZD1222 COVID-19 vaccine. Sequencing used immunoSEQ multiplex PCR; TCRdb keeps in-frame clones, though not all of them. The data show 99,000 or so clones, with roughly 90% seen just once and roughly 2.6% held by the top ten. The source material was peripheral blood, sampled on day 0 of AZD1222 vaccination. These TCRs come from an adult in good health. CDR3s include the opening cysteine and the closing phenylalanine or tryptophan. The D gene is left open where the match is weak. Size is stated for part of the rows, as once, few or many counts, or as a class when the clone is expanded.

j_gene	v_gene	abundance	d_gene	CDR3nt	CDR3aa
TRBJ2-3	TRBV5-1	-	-	TGCGCCAGCAGTAGGCTTGACACAGATACGCAGTATTTT	CASSRLDTDTQYF
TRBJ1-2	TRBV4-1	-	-	TGCGCCAGCAGCCAAGATCTAGCACAGCCCCTCTATGGCTACACCTTC	CASSQDLAQPLYGYTF
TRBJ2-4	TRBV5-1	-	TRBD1	TGCGCCAGCAGCAGAGGGGGCCTCGCCAAAAACATTCAGTACTTC	CASSRGGLAKNIQYF
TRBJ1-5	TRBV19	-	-	TGTGCCAGTAGGGGCGGTGGTCCAGGGATAGTAAATCAGCCCCAGCATTTT	CASRGGGPGIVNQPQHF
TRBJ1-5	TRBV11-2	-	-	TGTGCCAGCAGCGGGGGGGCAGGCCAGCCCCAGCATTTT	CASSGGAGQPQHF
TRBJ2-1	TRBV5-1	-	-	TGCGCCAGCAGCTTGGGTGGACAGAGCTCCTACAATGAGCAGTTCTTC	CASSLGGQSSYNEQFF
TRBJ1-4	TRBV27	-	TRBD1	TGTGCCAGCAGTCTCCGGGACAGGGCTGAAAAACTGTTTTTT	CASSLRDRAEKLFF
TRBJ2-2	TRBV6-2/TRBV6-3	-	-	TGTGCCAGCAGTCCGGGGTCCGGGGAGCTGTTTTTT	CASSPGSGELFF
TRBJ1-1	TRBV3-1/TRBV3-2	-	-	TGTGCCAGCAGCCCCCAGGCGTTGGGCACTGAAGCTTTCTTT	CASSPQALGTEAFF
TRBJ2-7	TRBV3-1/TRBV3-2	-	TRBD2	TGTGCCAGCACCCCCCGGGGGGGGCGGGGGGGCCCATACGAGCAGTACTTC	CASTPRGGRGGPYEQYF
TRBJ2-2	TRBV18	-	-	TGTGCCAGCTCACCACCGGGATGGGTAGCTACCACCGGGGAGCTGTTTTTT	CASSPPGWVATTGELFF
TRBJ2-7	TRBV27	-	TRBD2	TGTGCCAGCAGCCGAGGGACTAGTCGGGAGTACGAGCAGTACTTC	CASSRGTSREYEQYF
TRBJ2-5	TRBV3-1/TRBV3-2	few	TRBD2	TGTGCCAGCAGCCAGACTAGCGGGACGGAGGAGACCCAGTACTTC	CASSQTSGTEETQYF
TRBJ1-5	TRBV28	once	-	TGTGCCAGCACCATACAGGTGGGCAATCAGCCCCAGCATTTT	CASTIQVGNQPQHF
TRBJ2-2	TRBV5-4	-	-	TGTGCCAGCAGCTCACTGGGGGACGGCACCGGGGAGCTGTTTTTT	CASSSLGDGTGELFF
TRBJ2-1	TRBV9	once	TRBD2	TGTGCCAGCAGCGTAGGGCTAGCGGACTACAATGAGCAGTTCTTC	CASSVGLADYNEQFF
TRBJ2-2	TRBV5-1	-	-	TGCGCCAGCAGCGGGGGACGGGGGACCGGGGAGCTGTTTTTT	CASSGGRGTGELFF
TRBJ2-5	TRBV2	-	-	TGTGCCAGCAGTGAACGGCGGGGTAGGGGGGAGACCCAGTACTTC	CASSERRGRGETQYF
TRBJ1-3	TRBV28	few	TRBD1	TGTGCCAGCGGCTCAGGGGGGCATGGAAACACCATATATTTT	CASGSGGHGNTIYF
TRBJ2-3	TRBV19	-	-	TGTGCCAGTAGTATAAGTGTAATGGGGCAGGGATACACAGATACGCAGTATTTT	CASSISVMGQGYTDTQYF
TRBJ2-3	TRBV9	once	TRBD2	TGTGCCAGCAGCCCACGGACTAGTTCAGATACGCAGTATTTT	CASSPRTSSDTQYF
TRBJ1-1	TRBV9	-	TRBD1	TGTGCCAGCAGCGCAACAGGGGCCGCTGAAGCTTTCTTT	CASSATGAAEAFF
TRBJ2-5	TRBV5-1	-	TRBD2	TGCGCCAGCAGCGGCGGGACTAGCGTTATGGAGACCCAGTACTTC	CASSGGTSVMETQYF
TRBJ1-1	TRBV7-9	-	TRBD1	TGTGCCAGCAGCCCACCGACAGGGAGGGGGACTGAAGCTTTCTTT	CASSPPTGRGTEAFF
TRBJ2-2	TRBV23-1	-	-	TGCGCCAGCAGTTTGCGGCAGATGGACACCGGGGAGCTGTTTTTT	CASSLRQMDTGELFF
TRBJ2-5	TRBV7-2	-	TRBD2	TGTGCCAGCAGCAGACTCCTAATTGGGGGACTAGCGGGAGAGACCCAGTACTTC	CASSRLLIGGLAGETQYF
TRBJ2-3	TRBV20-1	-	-	TGCAGTGCTTCCCGGGGGGATACGCAGTATTTT	CSASRGDTQYF
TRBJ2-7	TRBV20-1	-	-	TGCAGTGCTAGCCTGGCTTACGAGCAGTACTTC	CSASLAYEQYF
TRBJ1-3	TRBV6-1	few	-	TGTGCCAGCAGTGAAGCTGTAGGGATTATTACCATATATTTT	CASSEAVGIITIYF
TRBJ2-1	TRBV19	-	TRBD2	TGTGCCAGTCGGCGGGGGTCGGGCTACAATGAGCAGTTCTTC	CASRRGSGYNEQFF
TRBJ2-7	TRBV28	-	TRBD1	TGTGCCAGCAGTTTTCCCCGGGACAGCTACGAGCAGTACTTC	CASSFPRDSYEQYF
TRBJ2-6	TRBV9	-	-	TGTGCCAGCAGTAGAACTGGGGCCAACGTCCTGACTTTC	CASSRTGANVLTF